This T cell receptor beta chain was recorded in a study of PD-L1 blockade in urothelial cancer. Background on the study: Prior exposure to chemotherapy in patients amounted to 0 to 3 regimens received. Peripheral blood specimens exhibited a median yield of 141,255 T cells.

Whole-study results and caveats: Lower pretreatment blood TCR clonality, under the median, predicted better survival, researchers reported.

The time point here: pretreatment peripheral blood. Synthetic TCR analog templates were added to each PCR reaction. Sequenced by immunoSEQ multiplex PCR; TCRdb stores in-frame clones only, minus some. The sample contains 70,000 to 95,000 clones, 89% of which appear only once. As regards this clone: Its specificity is unknown.

This CDR3 is 16 amino acids long. Trimming shortened V by 0 bases and J by 8 bases, and 16 bases separated the two germline ends. Germline values: CDR1 SGHDN, CDR2 FVKESK. The sample in question was PBMCs, obtained around atezolizumab (anti-PD-L1) treatment. This TCR was recovered from an elderly woman with urothelial cancer. The chain has TRBV14 and TRBJ1-4; possible D gene TRBD1, 6 bases. This CDR3 reads CASSQEAAAGEEKLFF. CDR3 DNA: TGTGCCAGCAGCCAAGAGGCGGCGGCAGGGGAAGAAAAACTGTTTTTT.